The 29 T cell receptor beta chains below were found in one sample sequenced in a study of OX40 agonist ivuxolimab in advanced cancers. Data came from immunoSEQ multiplex PCR; TCRdb stores just in-frame clones and leaves some out. The sample holds about 100,000 clones, less than 95% seen once. This material consisted of CD4+ or CD8+ T cells sorted from blood, taken in a trial of the OX40 agonist ivuxolimab. The receptors here all came from an adult with an advanced solid tumor such as melanoma, head and neck, liver or kidney cancer.

The J gene is TRBJ2-2, the V gene TRBV6-6; TRBD2 agrees at 10 bases. There are 15 residues in the CDR3. J lost 5 bases, V lost 6 bases, and 6 bases had no gene match. Germline assignment: CDR1 MNHNY and CDR2 SVGAGI (reference sequence). CDR3 sequence reads: CASRASGSQTGELFF. As DNA, the CDR3 is TGTGCCAGCAGGGCTAGCGGGAGTCAGACCGGGGAGCTGTTTTTT.

There are a few counts of this clone. The V gene is TRBV11-3, the J gene TRBJ2-7; 7 bases are a match to TRBD2. V shed 4 bases, J shed 4 bases, and the junction held 7 bases outside the gene matches. This CDR3 has 14 residues. The germline gives CDR1 SGHNT, CDR2 YENEEA. This CDR3 is CASSSGGGPYEQYF. The CDR3, as DNA: TGTGCCAGCAGCTCTGGCGGGGGACCATACGAGCAGTACTTC.

The chain combines TRBV5-4 with TRBJ2-2; 10 nucleotides agree with TRBD1. The V gene end was trimmed by 0 bases and the J gene end by 4 bases; junction bases not matched to a gene: 6. Germline V gives CDR1 SGHNT, CDR2 YYREEE (reference sequence). The CDR3 sequence is 17 residues long. CDR3 nucleotides: TGTGCCAGCAGCTTGGCCTTGACAGGGGGCCTCACCGGGGAGCTGTTTTTT. Its translation: CASSLALTGGLTGELFF.

This chain joins TRBV20-1 and TRBJ2-7; D is unresolved. Trimming cost V 5 bases and J 3 bases, with 8 bases left between them. The CDR3 is made up of 11 amino acids. Germline CDR1 DFQATT, CDR2 SNEGSKA (reference sequence). The CDR3 sequence: CSADRDYEQYF. CDR3 bases: TGCAGTGCTGATAGGGACTACGAGCAGTACTTC.

The CDR3 nucleotides are TGTGCCAGTTCACCGGGACTAGCGGGTCCAGATACGCAGTATTTT. This translates into CASSPGLAGPDTQYF. The chain has TRBV11-2 and TRBJ2-3; the match to TRBD2 covers 12 bases. The CDR3 consists of 15 residues. The germline gives CDR1 SGHAT, CDR2 FQNNGV. The J segment lost 4 bases and the V segment lost 9 bases, leaving 8 bases of the junction unmatched.

In this sample, this clone turned up once. The genes are TRBV19 and TRBJ1-4; D unclear. This CDR3 is 15 amino acids long. The V end lost 5 bases, the J end lost 5 bases, and 15 bases lay between the germline ends. Germline CDR1 is LNHDA and CDR2 is SQIVND (reference sequence). The CDR3 sequence is CASSPRLGRNEKLFF. CDR3 bases: TGTGCCAGTAGTCCCCGACTTGGTAGGAATGAAAAACTGTTTTTT.

This chain uses TRBV19 with TRBJ1-2; no clear D. This CDR3 spans 13 amino acids. The V and J ends lost 4 bases and 2 bases respectively, with 8 bases between them. Germline CDR1 is LNHDA and CDR2 is SQIVND (reference sequence). CDR3 amino acids: CASSKSQNYGYTF. CDR3 nucleotides: TGTGCCAGTAGTAAATCACAGAACTATGGCTACACCTTC.

The chain has TRBV21-1 and TRBJ2-7; the table's D gene call, TRBD1, was not cross checked with the DNA. TRBV21-1 is listed as a pseudogene. There are 15 residues in the CDR3. Written as DNA, the CDR3 is TGTGCCAGCAGCAACTGGGGACAGAGCTCCTACGAGCAGTACTTC. This codes for CASSNWGQSSYEQYF.

The chain has TRBV7-3 and TRBJ2-3; no clear D gene. V was pared by 3 bases and J by 3 bases, with 7 bases between. This CDR3 region has 13 residues. In germline, CDR1 is SGHTA, CDR2 FQGTGA. As DNA, the CDR3 is TGTGCCAGCAGCTTGGCTCAGACAGATACGCAGTATTTT. The encoded protein is CASSLAQTDTQYF.

This chain joins TRBV14 and TRBJ1-3; D call uncertain. This CDR3 region has 14 residues. Germline values: CDR1 SGHDN, CDR2 FVKESK. V was cut by 8 bases and J by 4 bases, with 15 bases left in between. This CDR3 is CASAALTAGNTIYF. The CDR3 DNA sequence: TGTGCCAGCGCCGCGTTAACCGCGGGAAACACCATATATTTT.

The V call is TRBV5-5, the J call TRBJ2-7, with D tentatively TRBD1 (6 bases). Trimming stripped 1 base from V and 0 bases from J, with 8 bases between. Germline loops: CDR1 SGHKS, CDR2 YYEKEE (reference sequence). The CDR3 length is 14 residues. The CDR3: CASSLSRGSYEQYF. In DNA, the CDR3 is TGTGCCAGCAGCTTGAGCAGGGGCTCCTACGAGCAGTACTTC.

In this sample, this clone turned up a few times. The CDR3 DNA reads as TGCGCCAGCAGTCGGTTGGGGTACCAAGAGACCCAGTACTTC. Protein product: CASSRLGYQETQYF. The chain uses TRBV5-1 and TRBJ2-5; D is undetermined. Trimming pared 5 bases from V and 0 bases from J, leaving 11 bases between. Germline assignment: CDR1 SGHRS and CDR2 YFSETQ. The CDR3 is 14 residues long.

V gene TRBV29-1 combines with J gene TRBJ1-2; no clear D gene. The ends were cut back, 4 bases at V and 1 base at J, with 4 bases in the middle. This CDR3 is 11 amino acids long. CDR1 SQVTM and CDR2 ANQGSEA come from the germline V gene. This CDR3 is CSVGDNYGYTF. In DNA form, the CDR3 reads TGCAGCGTTGGGGATAACTATGGCTACACCTTC.

The V and J genes are TRBV27 and TRBJ1-1, with D perhaps matching TRBD1 (5 bases). V lost 3 bases, J lost 4 bases, and 9 bases lay in between. The CDR3 covers 13 residues. Germline V gives CDR1 MNHEY, CDR2 SMNVEV (reference sequence). The CDR3 here is CASSFRVGTEAFF. The DNA of the CDR3 is TGTGCCAGCAGTTTCAGGGTTGGCACTGAAGCTTTCTTT.

The CDR3 spells CASSWGIRGNTIYF. CDR3 in DNA: TGTGCCAGCAGCTGGGGAATACGTGGAAACACCATATATTTT. This sequence joins TRBV28 and TRBJ1-3, with no clear D. This CDR3 has 14 amino acids. CDR1 and CDR2 (germline): MDHEN, SYDVKM. V dropped 6 bases and J dropped 3 bases, with 12 bases sitting between them.

The V gene is TRBV6-4, the J gene TRBJ2-1; possibly TRBD1 for D (5 bases). The germline gives CDR1 MRHNA, CDR2 SNTAGT. The CDR3 contains 15 residues. V lost 4 bases, J lost 2 bases, and 12 bases lay in between. The CDR3 sequence: CASSAMGLPYNEQFF. DNA of the CDR3: TGTGCCAGCAGTGCCATGGGGCTTCCCTACAATGAGCAGTTCTTC.

J is TRBJ2-1 and V is TRBV7-9; 9 nucleotides match TRBD2. CDR3 length equals 14 residues. CDR1 is SEHNR, CDR2 FQNEAQ, per germline (reference sequence). The V and J ends lost 8 bases and 7 bases, in that order; junction bases with no gene match: 9. CDR3 sequence (DNA): TGTGCCAGCGGTCCTAGCGGGATAGATAATGAGCAGTTCTTC. This translates into CASGPSGIDNEQFF.

The chain joins TRBV19 to TRBJ2-1; D is perhaps TRBD1 (6 bases). The CDR3 spans 14 residues. Germline V gives CDR1 LNHDA, CDR2 SQIVND (reference sequence). V lost 4 bases and J 10 bases, leaving 17 bases between the germline ends. CDR3 nucleotide sequence: TGTGCCAGTAGTACTACGGACAGCCCGGGAGAGCAGTTCTTC. This translates into CASSTTDSPGEQFF. The whole variable domain, remainder taken from reference TRBV19 and TRBJ2-1, is DGGITQSPKYLFRKEGQNVTLSCEQNLNHDAMYWYRQDPGQGLRLIYYSQIVNDFQKGDIAEGYSVSREKKESFPLTVTSAQKNPTAFYLCASSTTDSPGEQFFGPGTRLTVL.

This clone was observed a few times. The chain joins TRBV7-2 to TRBJ2-2; 8 bases fit TRBD1. V shed 7 bases, J shed 6 bases, and the junction held 7 bases outside the gene matches. This CDR3 region has 14 residues. Germline V lookup: CDR1 SGHTA, CDR2 FQGNSA. The chain's CDR3 is CASTPLQGAGELFF. The CDR3 DNA reads TGTGCCAGCACTCCCCTACAGGGGGCCGGGGAGCTGTTTTTT.

This chain uses TRBV5-1 with TRBJ1-2; D not certain. Trimming pared 1 base from V and 5 bases from J, leaving 21 bases between. Germline V gives CDR1 SGHRS, CDR2 YFSETQ. The CDR3 is 17 amino acids. The CDR3 region is CASSLYVQERFRYGYTF. The CDR3 DNA reads as TGCGCCAGCAGCTTGTACGTGCAGGAACGCTTTCGTTATGGCTACACCTTC.

This clone is a singleton in its sample. Distinct nucleotide sequences in the sample also encode this CDR3. The chain carries TRBV18 and TRBJ1-2; 9 bases line up with TRBD1. This CDR3 spans 15 amino acids. V lost 2 bases, J lost 7 bases, and 8 bases stayed unmatched. CDR1 is KGHSH, CDR2 LQKENI, per germline. The CDR3 DNA follows: TGTGCCAGCTCACCAGAGGGACAGGGATTTGGTGGCTACACCTTC. As protein: CASSPEGQGFGGYTF.

The chain is built from TRBV14 and TRBJ1-2; 8 nucleotides align to TRBD1. Germline V gene data show CDR1 as SGHDN and CDR2 as FVKESK. V shed 4 bases, J shed 6 bases, and the junction held 7 bases outside the gene matches. The CDR3 is 14 residues long. This CDR3 is CASSPYGTGDGYTF. The CDR3 bases are TGTGCCAGCAGCCCTTACGGGACAGGCGATGGCTACACCTTC.

The V and J genes are TRBV7-6 and TRBJ2-7; 10 bases align to TRBD2. Germline V CDR1 and CDR2: SGHVS, FNYEAQ. The CDR3 has 14 residues. V shed 5 bases and J 2 bases; nucleotides not matched to a gene: 3. For the CDR3, the DNA is TGTGCCAGCAGCGCAGCGGGAGGGCCCTACGAGCAGTACTTC. The encoded protein is CASSAAGGPYEQYF.

On this clone itself: One end of the junction is discordant with germline, which a read error may explain. The chain combines TRBV18 with TRBJ2-4; 9 bases agree with TRBD2. CDR3 length: 15 residues. Germline V gives CDR1 KGHSH, CDR2 LQKENI. The CDR3 nucleotides read TGTGCCAGCTCAACCGCGACTAGCGGCCCAATCATTAGGCACTTC. This gives the protein CASSTATSGPIIRHF.

The V and J genes are TRBV30 and TRBJ2-2; 7 nucleotides align to TRBD2. The CDR3 loop spans 17 amino acids. V lost 0 bases to trimming and J lost 7 bases; unmatched junction nucleotides: 14. In germline, CDR1 is GTSNPN, CDR2 SVGIG (reference sequence). The CDR3 loop is CAWSVHWQPSGDGELFF. The CDR3 coding sequence is TGTGCCTGGAGTGTACATTGGCAGCCTAGCGGAGACGGGGAGCTGTTTTTT. Full variable domain (outside the CDR3, taken from reference TRBV30 and TRBJ2-2): SQTIHQWPATLVQPVGSPLSLECTVEGTSNPNLYWYRQAAGRGLQLLFYSVGIGQISSEVPQNLSASRPQDRQFILSSKKLLLSDSGFYLCAWSVHWQPSGDGELFFGEGSRLTVL.

This chain joins TRBV5-4 and TRBJ2-2, with a tentative D call TRBD2 (6 bases). Trimming pared 4 bases from V and 0 bases from J, leaving 13 bases between. This CDR3 has 16 residues. Germline assignment: CDR1 SGHNT and CDR2 YYREEE (reference sequence). CDR3 DNA sequence: TGTGCCAGCAGCCTTGGTGGGGGGACGAACACCGGGGAGCTGTTTTTT. Translated, it gives CASSLGGGTNTGELFF. Looking up the rest from reference TRBV5-4 and TRBJ2-2 gives the full variable domain: ETGVTQSPTHLIKTRGQQVTLRCSSQSGHNTVSWYQQALGQGPQFIFQYYREEENGRGNFPPRFSGLQFPNYSSELNVNALELDDSALYLCASSLGGGTNTGELFFGEGSRLTVL.

In this sample, this clone turned up once. The chain employs TRBV7-9 and TRBJ2-5; no clear D. The germline V and J ends were trimmed by 5 bases and 1 base, with 8 bases remaining between them. In germline, CDR1 is SEHNR, CDR2 FQNEAQ (reference sequence). The length of the CDR3 is 13 residues. CDR3 loop: CASSRAPQETQYF. The CDR3 DNA is TGTGCCAGCAGCCGGGCGCCCCAAGAGACCCAGTACTTC.

This clone was found once. CDR3 sequence (DNA): TGTGCCAGCAGCCGTACAAGCCCCGGGGAGCTGTTTTTT. It is translated as CASSRTSPGELFF. The chain carries TRBV5-6 and TRBJ2-2; D is unclear. V lost 4 bases and J lost 6, with 10 bases in between. Germline CDR1 and CDR2: SGHDT and YYEEEE. CDR3 size: 13 residues.

The chain links TRBV29-1 to TRBJ2-1; 9 bases line up with TRBD2. V was clipped by 6 bases and J by 7 bases; unmatched bases: 10. The CDR3 sequence is 14 residues long. The germline V gene has CDR1 SQVTM and CDR2 ANQGSEA. CDR3 amino acids: CSVLSGSGHNEQFF. CDR3 nucleotide sequence: TGCAGCGTGCTTAGCGGGAGCGGGCATAATGAGCAGTTCTTC.